This is a list of T cell receptor beta chains from one sample in a study of blood T cells in healthy people across ages. TCRdb redid the calling of the 5' RACE reads with MiXCR, one entry per CDR3 protein. The data show some 780,000 distinct CDR3 sequences, just over 55% seen once. Sequences were obtained from blood. These receptor sequences come from a man aged 35-49 years in good health. CDR3s include the opening cysteine and the closing phenylalanine or tryptophan. The D gene is left open where the match is weak. Some rows mark clone size as missing; the rest say once, few, many or name a class of expanded clone.

V gene	clone size	D gene	J gene	CDR3 protein	CDR3 DNA
TRBV6-5	few	TRBD1	TRBJ1-2	CASSRTGVNYGYTF	TGTGCCAGCAGCAGAACAGGGGTTAACTATGGCTACACCTTC
TRBV29-1	NA	TRBD2	TRBJ2-5	CSVESYTPSGQETQYF	TGCAGCGTTGAATCATATACCCCTAGCGGACAAGAGACCCAGTACTTC
TRBV24-1	few	TRBD2	TRBJ2-7	CATSQSGGTYEQYF	TGTGCCACCAGTCAGAGCGGGGGAACCTACGAGCAGTACTTC
TRBV9	NA	TRBD2	TRBJ2-5	CASSVGTRGKETQYF	TGTGCCAGCAGCGTCGGGACTAGGGGGAAAGAGACCCAGTACTTC
TRBV12-3/TRBV12-4	few	NA	TRBJ2-5	CASSPLNRPETQYF	TGTGCCAGCAGTCCCTTGAATCGTCCGGAGACCCAGTACTTC
TRBV12-3/TRBV12-4	few	TRBD1	TRBJ2-5	CASSLGQGGGETQYF	TGTGCCAGCAGTTTAGGACAGGGGGGCGGTGAGACCCAGTACTTC
TRBV7-9	few	NA	TRBJ2-3	CASSLDSISTDTQYF	TGTGCCAGCAGCTTAGACAGTATTAGCACAGATACGCAGTATTTT
TRBV3-1	NA	NA	TRBJ2-1	CASSLDDSYNEQFF	TGTGCCAGCAGCCTAGATGACAGTTACAATGAGCAGTTCTTT
TRBV3-1	NA	NA	TRBJ2-3	CASSHGGKGDTQYF	TGTGCCAGCAGCCATGGCGGGAAGGGAGATACGCAGTATTTT
TRBV29-1	NA	NA	TRBJ2-5	CSVRQADGETQYF	TGCAGCGTTAGACAGGCAGATGGAGAGACCCAGTACTTC
TRBV9	many	NA	TRBJ2-3	CASSVDRTDTQYF	TGTGCCAGCAGCGTAGACCGCACAGATACGCAGTATTTT
TRBV6-2/TRBV6-3	NA	TRBD1	TRBJ2-7	CASSGTGGNGAYEQYF	TGTGCCAGCAGCGGGACAGGGGGCAACGGGGCCTACGAGCAGTACTTC
TRBV7-9	NA	NA	TRBJ1-2	CATGGYTF	TGTGCCACAGGGGGCTACACCTTC
TRBV7-8	few	TRBD2	TRBJ2-1	CASSLLLAINEQFF	TGTGCCAGCAGCTTATTACTAGCGATCAATGAGCAGTTCTTC
TRBV12-3/TRBV12-4	many	NA	TRBJ2-1	CASSLLGSEQFF	TGTGCCAGCAGTTTATTGGGGAGTGAGCAGTTCTTC
TRBV7-9	NA	TRBD1	TRBJ1-1	CASSSTRVTGSRNTEAFF	TGTGCCAGCAGCTCTACCCGAGTGACAGGGAGCAGGAACACTGAAGCTTTCTTT
TRBV2	NA	NA	TRBJ2-7	CASFFWNEQYF	TGTGCCAGTTTTTTTTGGAATGAGCAGTACTTC
TRBV24-1	NA	NA	TRBJ2-1	CAASDPNSPNEQFF	TGTGCCGCCAGTGACCCAAATTCCCCGAATGAGCAGTTCTTC
TRBV29-1	few	TRBD1	TRBJ1-2	CSAQGANYGYTF	TGCAGCGCACAGGGGGCCAACTATGGCTACACCTTC
TRBV21-1	NA	NA	TRBJ1-4	CASSKALGVSENKLFF	TGTGCCAGCAGCAAAGCCCTCGGGGTTTCGGAAAACAAACTGTTTTTT
TRBV28	NA	TRBD1	TRBJ2-7	CASSLGAGGFREQYF	TGTGCCAGCAGTCTAGGGGCAGGGGGCTTTCGCGAGCAGTACTTC
TRBV9	NA	NA	TRBJ2-5	CASSVGAAQQETQYF	TGTGCCAGCAGCGTAGGGGCAGCACAACAAGAGACCCAGTACTTC
TRBV5-1	NA	TRBD1	TRBJ2-7	CASSSTPGQGFPGSYEQYF	TGCGCCAGCAGCTCTACTCCGGGACAGGGGTTTCCGGGCTCCTACGAGCAGTACTTC
TRBV29-1	NA	TRBD2	TRBJ2-1	CSVDKLGTSGSSEFF	TGCAGCGTTGATAAGCTAGGGACTAGCGGGAGTTCGGAGTTCTTC
TRBV7-3	NA	TRBD1	TRBJ1-2	CASSPDGGQEFYGYTF	TGTGCCAGCAGCCCCGATGGGGGACAGGAGTTCTATGGCTACACCTTC
TRBV29-1	NA	NA	TRBJ1-6	CSVTFGGSLHF	TGCAGCGTTACTTTCGGGGGTTCCCTCCACTTT
TRBV6-5	NA	TRBD2	TRBJ2-7	CASSSVGKSGKALSYEQYF	TGTGCCAGCAGTTCAGTTGGGAAAAGCGGGAAGGCACTTTCCTACGAGCAGTACTTC
TRBV7-9	NA	NA	TRBJ2-7	CASSLRSTSLPPYEQYF	TGTGCCAGCAGCTTAAGGTCCACTAGCCTCCCCCCCTACGAGCAGTACTTC
TRBV7-2	NA	NA	TRBJ2-1	CASSLVLGANEQFF	TGTGCCAGCAGCTTAGTGCTGGGGGCTAATGAGCAGTTCTTC
TRBV5-6	once	NA	TRBJ1-5	CASSIGTSNQPQHF	TGTGCCAGCAGCATTGGGACAAGCAATCAGCCCCAGCATTTT
TRBV7-2	NA	TRBD1	TRBJ2-7	CASSSAPGQGGYEQYF	TGTGCCAGCAGCTCCGCACCCGGACAGGGGGGCTACGAGCAGTACTTC
TRBV7-3	NA	NA	TRBJ2-1	CASSRPKRTATPSSYSEQFF	TGTGCCAGCAGCCGCCCTAAGCGGACAGCCACCCCCAGCTCCTACAGTGAGCAGTTCTTC
TRBV7-2	NA	NA	TRBJ2-1	CASSLGASVYNEQFF	TGTGCCAGCAGCTTAGGGGCATCGGTTTACAATGAGCAGTTCTTC
TRBV28	NA	TRBD1	TRBJ2-6	CASSLEIDREGVGGANVLTF	TGTGCCAGCAGTTTAGAGATCGACAGGGAAGGAGTAGGTGGGGCCAACGTCCTGACTTTC
TRBV15	NA	TRBD2	TRBJ2-4	CATSRTGTREDIQYF	TGTGCCACCAGCAGAACCGGGACTAGGGAGGACATTCAGTACTTC
TRBV29-1	NA	NA	TRBJ1-2	CSVPGSGFIGYTF	TGCAGCGTCCCTGGATCGGGATTCATTGGCTACACCTTC
TRBV15	NA	NA	TRBJ2-7	CATSRDSDSAYEQYF	TGTGCCACCAGCAGAGATTCCGACAGTGCCTACGAGCAGTACTTC
TRBV15	NA	TRBD1	TRBJ2-5	CATSRTPDRQETQYF	TGTGCCACCAGCAGAACACCGGACAGGCAAGAGACCCAGTACTTC
TRBV9	NA	NA	TRBJ1-2	CASTSGTDYGYTF	TGTGCCAGCACCTCAGGGACGGACTATGGCTACACCTTC
TRBV20-1	NA	NA	TRBJ2-7	CSAAQGFLHEQYF	TGCAGTGCGGCCCAAGGTTTCTTACACGAGCAGTACTTC
TRBV28	few	NA	TRBJ1-1	CASSLGGMVNTEAFF	TGTGCCAGCAGTTTAGGGGGGATGGTGAACACTGAAGCTTTCTTT